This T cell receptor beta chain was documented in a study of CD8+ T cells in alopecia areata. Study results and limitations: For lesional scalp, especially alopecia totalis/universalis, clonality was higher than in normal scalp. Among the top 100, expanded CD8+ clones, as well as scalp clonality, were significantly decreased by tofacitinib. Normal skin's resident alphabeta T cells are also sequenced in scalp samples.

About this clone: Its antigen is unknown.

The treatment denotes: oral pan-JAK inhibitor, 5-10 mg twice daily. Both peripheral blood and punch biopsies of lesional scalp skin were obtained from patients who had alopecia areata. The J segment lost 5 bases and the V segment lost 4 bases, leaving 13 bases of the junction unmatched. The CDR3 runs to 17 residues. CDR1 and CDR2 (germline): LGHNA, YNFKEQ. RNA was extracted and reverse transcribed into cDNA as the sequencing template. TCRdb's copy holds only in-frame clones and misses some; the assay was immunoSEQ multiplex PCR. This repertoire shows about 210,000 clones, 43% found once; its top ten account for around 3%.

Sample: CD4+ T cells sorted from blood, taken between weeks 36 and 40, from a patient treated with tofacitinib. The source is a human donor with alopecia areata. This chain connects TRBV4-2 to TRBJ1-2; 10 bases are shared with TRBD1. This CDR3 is CASSLHQRQGALYGYTF. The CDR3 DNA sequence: TGTGCCAGCAGCCTACACCAGAGACAGGGGGCGTTGTATGGCTACACCTTC.